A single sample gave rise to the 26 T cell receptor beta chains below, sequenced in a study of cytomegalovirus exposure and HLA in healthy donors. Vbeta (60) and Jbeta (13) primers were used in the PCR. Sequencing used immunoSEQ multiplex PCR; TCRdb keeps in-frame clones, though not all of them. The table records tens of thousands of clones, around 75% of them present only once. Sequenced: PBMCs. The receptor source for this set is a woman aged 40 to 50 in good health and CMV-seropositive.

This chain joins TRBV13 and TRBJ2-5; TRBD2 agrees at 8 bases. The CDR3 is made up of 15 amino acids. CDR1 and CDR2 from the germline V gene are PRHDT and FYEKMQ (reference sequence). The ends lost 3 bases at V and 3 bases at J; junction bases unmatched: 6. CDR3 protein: CASSLGVGGEETQYF. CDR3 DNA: TGTGCCAGCAGCTTGGGGGTCGGGGGGGAAGAGACCCAGTACTTC.

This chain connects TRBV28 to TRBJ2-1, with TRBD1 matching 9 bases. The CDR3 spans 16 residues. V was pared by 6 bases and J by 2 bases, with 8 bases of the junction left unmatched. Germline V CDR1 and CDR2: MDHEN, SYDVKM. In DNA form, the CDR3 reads TGTGCCAGCAGCACCGAGGGGACAGGGACCTACAATGAGCAGTTCTTC. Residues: CASSTEGTGTYNEQFF.

CDR3: CASSIVGGSNQPQHF. As DNA, the CDR3 is TGTGCCAGTAGTATAGTGGGGGGTAGCAATCAGCCCCAGCATTTT. This rearrangement joins TRBV19 to TRBJ1-5; perhaps TRBD1 as D (5 bases). V lost 1 base and J lost 0, with 7 bases in between. Germline CDR1 and CDR2: LNHDA and SQIVND (reference sequence). CDR3 length equals 15 residues.

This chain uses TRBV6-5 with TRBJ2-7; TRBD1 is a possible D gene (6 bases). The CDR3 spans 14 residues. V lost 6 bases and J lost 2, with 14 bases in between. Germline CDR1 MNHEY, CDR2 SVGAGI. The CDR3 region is CASSFNDRTYEQYF. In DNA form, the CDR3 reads TGTGCCAGCAGCTTCAACGACAGGACCTACGAGCAGTACTTC.

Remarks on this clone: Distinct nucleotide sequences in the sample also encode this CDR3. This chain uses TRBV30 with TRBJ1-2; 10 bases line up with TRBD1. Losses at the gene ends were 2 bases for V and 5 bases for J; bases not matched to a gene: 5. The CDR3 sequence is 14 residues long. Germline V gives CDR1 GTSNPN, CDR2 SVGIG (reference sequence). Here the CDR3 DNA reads TGTGCCTGGAGTCCTCCGGGACAGGGGTATGGCTACACCTTC. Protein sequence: CAWSPPGQGYGYTF. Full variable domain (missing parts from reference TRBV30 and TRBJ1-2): SQTIHQWPATLVQPVGSPLSLECTVEGTSNPNLYWYRQAAGRGLQLLFYSVGIGQISSEVPQNLSASRPQDRQFILSSKKLLLSDSGFYLCAWSPPGQGYGYTFGSGTRLTVV.

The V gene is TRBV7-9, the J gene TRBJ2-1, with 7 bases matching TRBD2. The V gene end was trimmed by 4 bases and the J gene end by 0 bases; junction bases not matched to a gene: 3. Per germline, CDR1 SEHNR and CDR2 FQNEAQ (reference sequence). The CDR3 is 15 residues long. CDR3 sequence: CASSSTSLSYNEQFF. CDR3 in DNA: TGTGCCAGCAGCTCGACTAGCCTCTCCTACAATGAGCAGTTCTTC. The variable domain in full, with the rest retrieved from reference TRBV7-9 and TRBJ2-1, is DTGVSQNPRHKITKRGQNVTFRCDPISEHNRLYWYRQTLGQGPEFLTYFQNEAQLEKSRLLSDRFSAERPKGSFSTLEIQRTEQGDSAMYLCASSSTSLSYNEQFFGPGTRLTVL.

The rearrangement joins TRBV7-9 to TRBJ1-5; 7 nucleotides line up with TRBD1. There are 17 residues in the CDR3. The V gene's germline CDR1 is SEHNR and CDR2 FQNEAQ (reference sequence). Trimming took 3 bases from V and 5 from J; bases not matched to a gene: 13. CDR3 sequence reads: CASSFGEGAGLDQPQHF. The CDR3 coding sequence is TGTGCCAGCAGCTTCGGAGAGGGGGCAGGGCTGGATCAGCCCCAGCATTTT.

This CDR3 is CASSEWETRATDTQYF. CDR3 nucleotides: TGTGCCAGCAGTGAATGGGAGACTAGGGCCACAGATACGCAGTATTTT. V gene TRBV6-1 combines with J gene TRBJ2-3; D may be TRBD2 (6 bases). Per the germline V gene, CDR1 is MNHNS and CDR2 is SASEGT. Trimming shortened V by 2 bases and J by 2 bases, and 14 bases separated the two germline ends. This CDR3 comprises 16 residues.

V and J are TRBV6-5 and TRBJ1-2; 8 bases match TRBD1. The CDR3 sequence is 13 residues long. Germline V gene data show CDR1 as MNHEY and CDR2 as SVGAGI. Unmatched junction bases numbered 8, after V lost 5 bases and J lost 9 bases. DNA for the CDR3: TGTGCCAGCAGTGATGAAACAGGGGGGAGCTACACCTTC. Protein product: CASSDETGGSYTF.

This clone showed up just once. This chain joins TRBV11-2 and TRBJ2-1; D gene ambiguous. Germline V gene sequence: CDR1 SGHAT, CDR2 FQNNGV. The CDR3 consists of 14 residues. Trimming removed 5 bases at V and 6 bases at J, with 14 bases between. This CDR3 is CASSDFDRRNEQFF. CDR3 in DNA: TGTGCCAGCAGCGACTTCGACCGGCGCAATGAGCAGTTCTTC. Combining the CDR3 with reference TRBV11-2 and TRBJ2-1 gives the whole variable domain EAGVAQSPRYKIIEKRQSVAFWCNPISGHATLYWYQQILGQGPKLLIQFQNNGVVDDSQLPKDRFSAERLKGVDSTLKIQPAKLEDSAVYLCASSDFDRRNEQFFGPGTRLTVL.

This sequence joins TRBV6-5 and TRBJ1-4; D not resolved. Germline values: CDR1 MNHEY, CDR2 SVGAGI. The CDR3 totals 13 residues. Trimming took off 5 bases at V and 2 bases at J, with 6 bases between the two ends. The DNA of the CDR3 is TGTGCCAGCAGTGAACGGACTAATGAAAAACTGTTTTTT. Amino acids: CASSERTNEKLFF.

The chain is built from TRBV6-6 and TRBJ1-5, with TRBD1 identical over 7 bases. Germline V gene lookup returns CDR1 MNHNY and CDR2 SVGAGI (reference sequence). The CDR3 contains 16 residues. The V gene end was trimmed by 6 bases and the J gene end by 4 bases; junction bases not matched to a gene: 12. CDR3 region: CASSRTGQFPNQPQHF. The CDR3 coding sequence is TGTGCCAGCAGCCGGACAGGCCAGTTCCCTAATCAGCCCCAGCATTTT.

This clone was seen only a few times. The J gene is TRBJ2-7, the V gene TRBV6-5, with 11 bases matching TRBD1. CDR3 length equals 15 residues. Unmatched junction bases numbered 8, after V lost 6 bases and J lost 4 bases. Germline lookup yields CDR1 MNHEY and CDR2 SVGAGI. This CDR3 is CASSHSGTGGYEQYF. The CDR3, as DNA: TGTGCCAGCAGCCATTCCGGGACAGGGGGTTACGAGCAGTACTTC.

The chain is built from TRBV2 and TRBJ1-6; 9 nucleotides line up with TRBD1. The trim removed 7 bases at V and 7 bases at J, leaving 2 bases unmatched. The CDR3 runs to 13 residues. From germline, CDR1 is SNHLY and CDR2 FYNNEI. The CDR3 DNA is TGTGCCAGCACGGACAGGGGCAATTCACCCCTCCACTTT. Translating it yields CASTDRGNSPLHF.

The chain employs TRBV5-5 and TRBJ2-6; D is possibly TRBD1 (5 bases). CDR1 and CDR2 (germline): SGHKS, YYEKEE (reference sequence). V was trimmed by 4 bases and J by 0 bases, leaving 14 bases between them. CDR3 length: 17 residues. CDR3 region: CASSRQLDSSGANVLTF. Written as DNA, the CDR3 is TGTGCCAGCAGCCGACAGTTAGACTCCTCTGGGGCCAACGTCCTGACTTTC.

The CDR3 bases are TGTGCCAGCAGTCCACAGGGAGGGGCTAACTATGGCTACACCTTC. Residues: CASSPQGGANYGYTF. The V gene is TRBV6-1, the J gene TRBJ1-2; perhaps TRBD1 as D (6 bases). The germline CDR1 and CDR2 sequences are MNHNS and SASEGT. The CDR3 runs 15 residues. The V end was cut by 5 bases, the J end by 0 bases, with 13 bases between.

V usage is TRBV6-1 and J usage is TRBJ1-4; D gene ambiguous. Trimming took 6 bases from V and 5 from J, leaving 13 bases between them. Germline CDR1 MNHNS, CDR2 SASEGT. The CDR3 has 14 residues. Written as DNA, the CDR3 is TGTGCCAGCAGCGCGAGCCGTAGCAATGAAAAACTGTTTTTT. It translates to CASSASRSNEKLFF.

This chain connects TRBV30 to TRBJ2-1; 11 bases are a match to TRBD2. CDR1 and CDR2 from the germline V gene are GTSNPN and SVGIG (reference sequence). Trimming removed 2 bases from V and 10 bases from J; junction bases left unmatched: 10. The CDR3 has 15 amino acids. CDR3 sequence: CAWSFSGGADEEQFF. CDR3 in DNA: TGTGCCTGGAGTTTTAGCGGGGGGGCCGACGAGGAGCAGTTCTTC.

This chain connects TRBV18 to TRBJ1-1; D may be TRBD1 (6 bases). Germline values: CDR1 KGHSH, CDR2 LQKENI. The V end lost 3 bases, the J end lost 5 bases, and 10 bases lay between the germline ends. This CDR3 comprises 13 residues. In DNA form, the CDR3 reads TGTGCCAGCTCACCCTACAGGGAGACTGAAGCTTTCTTT. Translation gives CASSPYRETEAFF.

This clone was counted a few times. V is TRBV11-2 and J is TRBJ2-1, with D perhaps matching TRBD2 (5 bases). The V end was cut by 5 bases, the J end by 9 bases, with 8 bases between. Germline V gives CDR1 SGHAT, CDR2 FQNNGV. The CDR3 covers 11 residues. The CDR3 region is CASSLSGEQFF. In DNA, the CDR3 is TGTGCCAGCAGCCTGAGCGGTGAGCAGTTCTTC.

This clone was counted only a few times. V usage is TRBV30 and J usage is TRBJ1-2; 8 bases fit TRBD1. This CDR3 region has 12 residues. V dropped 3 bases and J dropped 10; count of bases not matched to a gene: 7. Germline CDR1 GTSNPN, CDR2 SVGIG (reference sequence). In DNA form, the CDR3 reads TGTGCCTGGAGGGCGACAGGGGACGACTACACCTTC. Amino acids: CAWRATGDDYTF.

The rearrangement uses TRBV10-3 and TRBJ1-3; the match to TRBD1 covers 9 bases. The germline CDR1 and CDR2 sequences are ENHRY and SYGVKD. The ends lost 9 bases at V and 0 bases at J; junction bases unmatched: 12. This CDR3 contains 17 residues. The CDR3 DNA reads TGTGCCATTAAGGGACAGGGTCCCCTGTTCTCTGGAAACACCATATATTTT. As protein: CAIKGQGPLFSGNTIYF.

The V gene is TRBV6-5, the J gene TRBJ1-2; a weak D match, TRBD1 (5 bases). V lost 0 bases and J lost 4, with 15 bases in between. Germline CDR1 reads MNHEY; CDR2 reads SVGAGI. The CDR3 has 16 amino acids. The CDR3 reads CASSYSGRGGTYGYTF. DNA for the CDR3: TGTGCCAGCAGTTACTCGGGTCGGGGCGGGACCTATGGCTACACCTTC.

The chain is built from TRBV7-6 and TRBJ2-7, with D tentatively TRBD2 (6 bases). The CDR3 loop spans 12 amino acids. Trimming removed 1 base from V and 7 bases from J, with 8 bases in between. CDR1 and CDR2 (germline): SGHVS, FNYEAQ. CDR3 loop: CASSLGSGEQYF. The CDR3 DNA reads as TGTGCCAGCAGCTTAGGTAGCGGAGAGCAGTACTTC.

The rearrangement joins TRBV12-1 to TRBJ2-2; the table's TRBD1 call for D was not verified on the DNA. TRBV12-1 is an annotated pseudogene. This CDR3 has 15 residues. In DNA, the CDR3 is TGTGCCAGCAGCTTGGACAGCCGTCGAGCCGGGGAGCTGTTTTTT. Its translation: CASSLDSRRAGELFF.

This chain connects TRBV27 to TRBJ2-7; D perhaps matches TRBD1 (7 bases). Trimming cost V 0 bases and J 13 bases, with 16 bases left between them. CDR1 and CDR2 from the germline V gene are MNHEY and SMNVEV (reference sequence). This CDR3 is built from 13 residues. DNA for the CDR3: TGTGCCAGCAGTTTATCGGAGGGGGCTCTCCAATACTTC. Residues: CASSLSEGALQYF.